This T cell receptor (beta chain) was sequenced during a study of blood T cell repertoires in COVID-19. Germline V gene data show CDR1 as PRHDT and CDR2 as FYEKMQ (reference sequence). The CDR3 runs to 12 residues. V shed 0 bases and J shed 9 bases, with 6 bases lying between them. Clones were sequenced by immunoSEQ multiplex PCR, and TCRdb holds only the in-frame ones, with some missing. The table lists approximately 150,000 clones, around 85% of them singletons. The origin of this receptor is a man in his 70s with acute or convalescent COVID-19. The chain links TRBV13 to TRBJ2-1; TRBD1 might be the D (5 bases). The sequenced material came from peripheral blood. CDR3 in amino acids: CASSLGQAEQFF. The CDR3 region has the DNA TGTGCCAGCAGCTTAGGACAGGCTGAGCAGTTCTTC.